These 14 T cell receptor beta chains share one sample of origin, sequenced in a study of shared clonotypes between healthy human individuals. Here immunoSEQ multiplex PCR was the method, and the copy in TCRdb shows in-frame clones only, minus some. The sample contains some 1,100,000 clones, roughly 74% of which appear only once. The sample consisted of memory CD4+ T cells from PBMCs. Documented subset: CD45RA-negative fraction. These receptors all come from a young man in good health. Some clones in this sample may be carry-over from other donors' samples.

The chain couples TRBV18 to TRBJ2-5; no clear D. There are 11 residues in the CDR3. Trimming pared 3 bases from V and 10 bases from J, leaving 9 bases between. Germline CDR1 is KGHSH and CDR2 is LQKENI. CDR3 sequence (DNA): TGTGCCAGCTCACCCCTCGAGGACCAGTACTTC. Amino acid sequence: CASSPLEDQYF.

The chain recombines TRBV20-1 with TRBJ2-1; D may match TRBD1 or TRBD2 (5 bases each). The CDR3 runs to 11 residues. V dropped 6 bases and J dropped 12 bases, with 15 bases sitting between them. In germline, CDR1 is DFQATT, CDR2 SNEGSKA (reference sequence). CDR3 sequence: CSAPQGVGQFF. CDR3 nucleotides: TGCAGTGCCCCCCAGGGAGTGGGGCAGTTCTTC.

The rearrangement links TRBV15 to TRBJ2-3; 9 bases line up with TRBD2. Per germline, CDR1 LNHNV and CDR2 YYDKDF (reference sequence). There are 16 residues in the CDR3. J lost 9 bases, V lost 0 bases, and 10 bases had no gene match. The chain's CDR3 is CATSRDLAGAIGTQYF. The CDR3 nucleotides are TGTGCCACCAGCAGAGATTTAGCGGGAGCCATTGGGACGCAGTATTTT.

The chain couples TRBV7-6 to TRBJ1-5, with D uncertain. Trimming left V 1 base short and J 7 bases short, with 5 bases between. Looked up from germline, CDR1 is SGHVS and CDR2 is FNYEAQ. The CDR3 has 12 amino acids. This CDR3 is CASSLDAQPQHF. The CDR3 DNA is TGTGCCAGCAGCTTAGACGCCCAGCCCCAGCATTTT.

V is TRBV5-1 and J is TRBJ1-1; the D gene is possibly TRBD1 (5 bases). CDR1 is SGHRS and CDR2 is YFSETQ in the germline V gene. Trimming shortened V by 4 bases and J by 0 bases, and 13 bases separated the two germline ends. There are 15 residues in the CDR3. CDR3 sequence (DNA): TGCGCCAGCAGCGTCGGGGGGGAGTTGAACACTGAAGCTTTCTTT. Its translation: CASSVGGELNTEAFF.

In DNA, the CDR3 is TGTGCCAGCAAGGCGGGGGGGATCTACGAGCAGTACTTC. The encoded protein is CASKAGGIYEQYF. This chain uses TRBV2 with TRBJ2-7; 9 nucleotides match TRBD2. CDR3 length equals 13 residues. V lost 7 bases and J lost 3; bases outside the gene matches: 4. Germline V gives CDR1 SNHLY, CDR2 FYNNEI.

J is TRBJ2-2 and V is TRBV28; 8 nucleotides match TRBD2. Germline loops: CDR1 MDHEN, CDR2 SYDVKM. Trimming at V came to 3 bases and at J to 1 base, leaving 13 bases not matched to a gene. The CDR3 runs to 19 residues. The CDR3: CASSLVPGLAGGNTGELFF. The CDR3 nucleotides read TGTGCCAGCAGTTTGGTCCCGGGTTTGGCGGGAGGGAACACCGGGGAGCTGTTTTTT.

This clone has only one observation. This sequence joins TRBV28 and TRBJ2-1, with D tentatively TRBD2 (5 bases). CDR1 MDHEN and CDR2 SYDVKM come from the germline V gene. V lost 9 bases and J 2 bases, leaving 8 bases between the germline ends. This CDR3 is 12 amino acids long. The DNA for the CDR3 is TGTGCCAGTGCCGGGGCCTACAATGAGCAGTTCTTC. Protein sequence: CASAGAYNEQFF.

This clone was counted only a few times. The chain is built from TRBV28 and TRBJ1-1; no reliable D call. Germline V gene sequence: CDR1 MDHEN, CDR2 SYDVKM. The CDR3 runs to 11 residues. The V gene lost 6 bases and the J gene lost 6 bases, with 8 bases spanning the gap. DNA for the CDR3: TGTGCCAGCAGCCGCCTACCTGAAGCTTTCTTT. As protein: CASSRLPEAFF.

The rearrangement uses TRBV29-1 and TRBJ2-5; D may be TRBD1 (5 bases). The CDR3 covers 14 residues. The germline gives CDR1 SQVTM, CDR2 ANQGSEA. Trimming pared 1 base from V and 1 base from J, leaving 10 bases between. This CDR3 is CSVEVSQGQETQYF. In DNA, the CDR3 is TGCAGCGTTGAAGTTTCGCAGGGCCAAGAGACCCAGTACTTC.

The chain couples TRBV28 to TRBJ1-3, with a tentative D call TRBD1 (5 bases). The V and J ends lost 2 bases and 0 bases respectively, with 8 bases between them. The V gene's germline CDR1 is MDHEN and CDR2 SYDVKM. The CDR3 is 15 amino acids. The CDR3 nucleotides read TGTGCCAGCAGTTTACGGACACCCTCTGGAAACACCATATATTTT. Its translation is CASSLRTPSGNTIYF.

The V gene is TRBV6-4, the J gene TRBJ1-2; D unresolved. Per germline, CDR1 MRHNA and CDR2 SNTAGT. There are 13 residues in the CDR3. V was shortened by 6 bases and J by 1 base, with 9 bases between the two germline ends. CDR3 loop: CASREGLNYGYTF. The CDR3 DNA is TGTGCCAGCAGGGAAGGCCTTAACTATGGCTACACCTTC.

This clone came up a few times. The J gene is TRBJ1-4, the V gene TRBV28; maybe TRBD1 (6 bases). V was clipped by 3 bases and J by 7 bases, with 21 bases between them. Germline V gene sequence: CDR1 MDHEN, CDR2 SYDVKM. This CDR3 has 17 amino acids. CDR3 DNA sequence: TGTGCCAGCAGTTTCCAGGGGTGGGGCCGCGGTCCTGAAAAACTGTTTTTT. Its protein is CASSFQGWGRGPEKLFF.

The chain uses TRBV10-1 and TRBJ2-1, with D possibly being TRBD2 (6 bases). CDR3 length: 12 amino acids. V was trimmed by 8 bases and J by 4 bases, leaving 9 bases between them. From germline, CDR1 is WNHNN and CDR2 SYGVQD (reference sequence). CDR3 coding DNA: TGCGCCAGCGGGAGGACATACAATGAGCAGTTCTTC. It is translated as CASGRTYNEQFF.